The 25 T cell receptor beta chains in this list originate from one sample, sequenced in a study of T cell repertoires in cytomegalovirus infection. Each CDR3 protein gets one entry after TCRdb re-called the reads with MiXCR. The sample carries around 750,000 distinct CDR3 sequences, approximately 30% recorded once. These receptors' targets are unknown. The material was cultured CD8+ T cells from PBMCs, obtained from culture after CMV antigen stimulation. The receptors were gathered from a human donor in good health (CMV status not recorded). Some clones in this sample may be carry-over from other donors' samples.

CDR3 DNA sequence: TGTGCCAGCAACCCGAGGCGGGGGGGCACAGATACGCAGTATTTT. This gives the protein CASNPRRGGTDTQYF. The chain employs TRBV11-2 and TRBJ2-3; 8 nucleotides match TRBD2. This CDR3 has 15 amino acids. The germline gives CDR1 SGHAT, CDR2 FQNNGV. The junction had 7 bases not matched to a gene; V was cut back by 7 bases and J by 1 base.

The chain couples TRBV10-3 to TRBJ2-3, with D perhaps matching TRBD2 (6 bases). CDR3 length: 17 residues. CDR1 ENHRY and CDR2 SYGVKD come from the germline V gene. V lost 0 bases to trimming and J lost 4 bases, with 17 bases between them. The CDR3 DNA reads TGTGCCATCAGTGAGTCCCCGGGACGGGGGAGGTCAGATACGCAGTATTTT. As protein: CAISESPGRGRSDTQYF.

The chain combines TRBV9 with TRBJ2-1; TRBD1 matches at 7 bases. The length of the CDR3 is 15 residues. Germline CDR1 and CDR2: SGDLS and YYNGEE. J gave up 2 bases and V 0 bases, and 2 bases lay outside the gene matches. The CDR3 DNA sequence: TGTGCCAGCAGCGTAGAGGGGGCACCCTACAATGAGCAGTTCTTC. Amino acid sequence: CASSVEGAPYNEQFF.

A word on this clonotype: A junction end diverges from the germline sequence, so it may reflect a read error. The gene calls are TRBV4-3 and TRBJ2-1; D gene uncertain. This CDR3 region has 12 residues. Germline CDR1 and CDR2: LGHNA and YSLEER. CDR3 coding DNA: TGCCCCAGCAGCCAAGGAAGGAATGAGCAGTTCTTC. Encoded protein: CPSSQGRNEQFF.

The gene calls are TRBV27 and TRBJ1-5; D is undetermined. V lost 4 bases, J lost 6 bases, and 7 bases lay in between. There are 12 residues in the CDR3. CDR1 is MNHEY and CDR2 is SMNVEV in the germline V gene (reference sequence). This CDR3 is CASSSGIQPQHF. In DNA, the CDR3 is TGTGCCAGCAGTTCCGGGATTCAGCCCCAGCATTTT.

This clonotype has at least ten counts. CDR3 region: CASSLGLAGGLPPDTQYF. CDR3 nucleotide sequence: TGTGCCAGCAGCCTTGGACTAGCGGGGGGACTTCCGCCAGATACGCAGTATTTT. The V and J genes are TRBV11-3 and TRBJ2-3, with 14 nucleotides matching TRBD2. CDR1 is SGHNT and CDR2 is YENEEA in the germline V gene. The trim removed 5 bases at V and 4 bases at J, leaving 11 bases unmatched. The CDR3 totals 18 residues.

The chain has TRBV25-1 and TRBJ2-1; 8 bases fit TRBD1. Germline-derived CDR1 and CDR2 are MGHDK and SYGVNS. V gave up 2 bases and J gave up 15 bases; unmatched junction bases: 18. This CDR3 is built from 16 residues. CDR3 protein: CASSESPGVDRVKMFF. The DNA of the CDR3 is TGTGCCAGCAGTGAAAGCCCGGGGGTGGACAGGGTAAAGATGTTCTTC. Full variable domain (outside the CDR3, taken from reference TRBV25-1 and TRBJ2-1): EADIYQTPRYLVIGTGKKITLECSQTMGHDKMYWYQQDPGMELHLIHYSYGVNSTEKGDLSSESTVSRIRTEHFPLTLESARPSHTSQYLCASSESPGVDRVKMFFGPGTRLTVL.

The J gene is TRBJ2-1, the V gene TRBV6-1; perhaps TRBD2 as D (5 bases). The CDR3 extends over 15 amino acids. Germline V gene data show CDR1 as MNHNS and CDR2 as SASEGT. V was shortened by 5 bases and J by 8 bases, with 19 bases between the two germline ends. The CDR3 reads CASSLTREGIYEQFF. The DNA for the CDR3 is TGTGCCAGCAGTCTCACTAGGGAAGGGATCTATGAGCAGTTCTTC.

This chain joins TRBV5-4 and TRBJ2-3; weak D call: TRBD1 (5 bases). CDR1 and CDR2 from the germline V gene are SGHNT and YYREEE (reference sequence). CDR3 length: 17 amino acids. The V gene lost 0 bases and the J gene lost 2 bases, with 16 bases spanning the gap. Here the CDR3 DNA reads TGTGCCAGCAGCTTGGGCGGAGACAGACTCTACACAGATACGCAGTATTTT. Its protein is CASSLGGDRLYTDTQYF.

The chain uses TRBV12-5 and TRBJ2-7; unclear D gene. The length of the CDR3 is 14 residues. Trimming shortened V by 2 bases and J by 5 bases, and 13 bases separated the two germline ends. Germline V lookup: CDR1 LGHNT, CDR2 FRNRAP. For the CDR3, the DNA is TGTGCTAGTGGTTTGAGTGTGGTTCTGGACGAGCAGTACTTC. Protein product: CASGLSVVLDEQYF.

The chain joins TRBV9 to TRBJ2-7, with a tentative D call TRBD2 (5 bases). CDR3 size: 13 residues. Trimming took off 4 bases at V and 7 bases at J, with 15 bases between the two ends. The germline V gene encodes CDR1 SGDLS and CDR2 YYNGEE. This CDR3 is CASSPRGGSEQYV. Here the CDR3 DNA reads TGTGCCAGCAGCCCTCGAGGCGGGTCAGAGCAGTACGTC.

This clonotype showed up just a few times. The chain joins TRBV6-8 to TRBJ2-5, with no clear D. Trimming left V 2 bases short and J 4 bases short, with 5 bases between. The CDR3 is made up of 12 amino acids. Germline values: CDR1 MNHGY, CDR2 SAAAGT. CDR3 loop: CASSYIGETQYF. As DNA, the CDR3 is TGTGCCAGCAGTTACATCGGAGAGACCCAGTACTTC.

The genes are TRBV6-2 or TRBV6-3 and TRBJ2-2; 7 bases align to TRBD1. Germline V gives CDR1 MNHEY, CDR2 SVGEGT. The CDR3 sequence is 15 residues long. Losses at the gene ends were 2 bases for V and 3 bases for J; bases not matched to a gene: 3. CDR3 protein: CASSYGDRDTGELFF. The CDR3 coding sequence is TGTGCCAGCAGTTACGGGGACAGAGACACCGGGGAGCTGTTTTTT.

This rearrangement joins TRBV10-3 to TRBJ1-1; no firm D call. Germline V gene lookup returns CDR1 ENHRY and CDR2 SYGVKD. Trimming stripped 4 bases from V and 1 base from J, with 7 bases between. The CDR3 sequence is 13 residues long. For the CDR3, the DNA is TGTGCCATCAGTGTCCGGGGGAACACTGAAGCTTTCTTT. Protein sequence: CAISVRGNTEAFF.

There are a few counts of this clonotype. This chain links TRBV7-6 with TRBJ1-1, with D perhaps TRBD1 (5 bases). CDR1 is SGHVS, CDR2 FNYEAQ, per germline. CDR3 size: 15 residues. Trimming shortened V by 1 base and J by 4 bases, and 13 bases separated the two germline ends. The CDR3 nucleotides read TGTGCCAGCAGCTTAGGATGGGGGTTCGGCACTGAAGCTTTCTTT. Protein sequence: CASSLGWGFGTEAFF.

This clonotype was detected a few times. V and J are TRBV6-6 and TRBJ2-7; D possibly corresponds to TRBD2 (6 bases). CDR3 length: 14 residues. Trimming removed 3 bases at V and 5 bases at J, with 14 bases between. Germline V CDR1 and CDR2: MNHNY, SVGAGI (reference sequence). The CDR3 spells CASSYLGGNDEQYV. CDR3 sequence (DNA): TGTGCCAGCAGTTATTTGGGGGGAAACGACGAGCAGTACGTC.

Concerning this clonotype itself: A much bigger clone sits one base away, suggesting this may be a read error. The chain has TRBV6-1 and TRBJ2-3; D is undetermined. The CDR3 extends over 15 amino acids. The germline V gene has CDR1 MNHNS and CDR2 SASEGT. DNA of the CDR3: TGTACCAGCAGTAAACGTATCTCGAACACAGATACGCAGTATTTT. It yields the protein CTSSKRISNTDTQYF.

This rearrangement joins TRBV7-9 to TRBJ2-3; 9 bases map to TRBD2. J gave up 7 bases and V 7 bases, and 15 bases lay outside the gene matches. Germline V gene data show CDR1 as SEHNR and CDR2 as FQNEAQ (reference sequence). There are 16 residues in the CDR3. DNA of the CDR3: TGTGCCAGCAACTCTGGCGCGGGGGGGGCGCACAATACGCAGTATTTT. Translated, it gives CASNSGAGGAHNTQYF.

The chain links TRBV6-1 to TRBJ2-7; D gene uncertain. From germline, CDR1 is MNHNS and CDR2 SASEGT. Trimming shortened V by 1 base and J by 4 bases, and 11 bases separated the two germline ends. CDR3 length: 14 residues. Written as DNA, the CDR3 is TGTGCCAGCAGTGAAGGGGATACCACTTACGAGCAGTACTTC. Amino acids: CASSEGDTTYEQYF.

This clonotype was seen repeatedly, ten times or more. The V gene is TRBV7-8, the J gene TRBJ1-1; D is unresolved. V lost 0 bases and J 4 bases, leaving 9 bases between the germline ends. Germline CDR1 is SGHVS and CDR2 is FQNEAQ. CDR3 length: 14 residues. The CDR3 DNA reads TGTGCCAGCAGCTTAGCCGAGGGCATCACTGAAGCTTTCTTT. It specifies CASSLAEGITEAFF.

This clonotype was seen a few times. The chain employs TRBV2 and TRBJ1-5, with 7 bases identical to TRBD1. V was pared by 5 bases and J by 3 bases, with 13 bases of the junction left unmatched. Germline-derived CDR1 and CDR2 are SNHLY and FYNNEI. The CDR3 runs 17 residues. CDR3 sequence (DNA): TGTGCCAGCAGTCCCCTGGCCCGGGACAGACACAATCAGCCCCAGCATTTT. Its translation: CASSPLARDRHNQPQHF.

The chain recombines TRBV6-1 with TRBJ1-1; maybe TRBD1 (6 bases). Germline V gene sequence: CDR1 MNHNS, CDR2 SASEGT. The CDR3 is 15 amino acids. V was cut by 1 base and J by 1 base, with 10 bases left in between. CDR3 in amino acids: CASSEEDRQNTEAFF. CDR3 coding DNA: TGTGCCAGCAGTGAAGAGGACAGACAGAACACTGAAGCTTTCTTT.

This clonotype has a handful of counts. The chain couples TRBV6-1 to TRBJ2-2; 7 bases map to TRBD1. The CDR3 is 13 amino acids. The V segment lost 8 bases and the J segment 7 bases; nucleotides outside the gene matches: 7. The germline gives CDR1 MNHNS, CDR2 SASEGT. CDR3 in DNA: TGTGCCAGCCCCGCAGGGGGTATCGGGGAGCTGTTTTTT. Translated, it gives CASPAGGIGELFF.

This clonotype was recorded many times. The chain recombines TRBV7-6 with TRBJ2-1, with TRBD2 identical over 12 bases. CDR1 is SGHVS and CDR2 is FNYEAQ in the germline V gene. The CDR3 runs 15 residues. Losses at the gene ends were 5 bases for V and 7 bases for J; bases not matched to a gene: 6. The CDR3 DNA follows: TGTGCCAGCAGCCCAACTAGCGGGGGGCTGAATGAGCAGTTCTTC. Translation gives CASSPTSGGLNEQFF.

This clonotype was counted only a few times. The chain couples TRBV2 to TRBJ2-3; 14 nucleotides agree with TRBD2. Germline values: CDR1 SNHLY, CDR2 FYNNEI. Unmatched junction bases numbered 5, after V lost 6 bases and J lost 6 bases. The CDR3 contains 15 residues. The CDR3 DNA is TGTGCCAGCAGACGGACTAGCGGGGGGCCCGATACGCAGTATTTT. Its protein is CASRRTSGGPDTQYF. Combining the CDR3 with reference TRBV2 and TRBJ2-3 gives the whole variable domain EPEVTQTPSHQVTQMGQEVILRCVPISNHLYFYWYRQILGQKVEFLVSFYNNEISEKSEIFDDQFSVERPDGSNFTLKIRSTKLEDSAMYFCASRRTSGGPDTQYFGPGTRLTVL.